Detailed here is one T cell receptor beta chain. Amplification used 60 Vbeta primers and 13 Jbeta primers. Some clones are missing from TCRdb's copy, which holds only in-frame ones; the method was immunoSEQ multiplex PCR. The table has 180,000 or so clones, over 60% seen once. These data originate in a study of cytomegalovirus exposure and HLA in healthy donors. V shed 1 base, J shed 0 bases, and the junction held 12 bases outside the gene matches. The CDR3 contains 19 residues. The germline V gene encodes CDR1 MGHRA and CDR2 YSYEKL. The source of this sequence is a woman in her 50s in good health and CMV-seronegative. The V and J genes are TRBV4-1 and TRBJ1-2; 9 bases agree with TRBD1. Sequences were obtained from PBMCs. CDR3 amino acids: CASSQVVGTGNGANYGYTF. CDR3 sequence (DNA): TGCGCCAGCAGCCAAGTGGTGGGGACAGGGAACGGAGCTAACTATGGCTACACCTTC.